This T cell receptor (beta chain) was observed in a study of T cell responses to AZD1222 COVID-19 vaccine. Study results and limitations: Donors, mostly white British, included more females; clonal diversity was possibly underestimated.

Worth noting for this clone: The antigen is unknown.

Clones were sequenced by immunoSEQ multiplex PCR, and TCRdb holds only the in-frame ones, with some missing. The sample lists roughly 180,000 clones; approximately 86% were seen once. Sequenced here: peripheral blood, sampled on day 0 of AZD1222 vaccination. The sequence was obtained from an adult in good health.

DNA for the CDR3: TGTGCCAGCAGCCAAGTTTCGGGGGCCGGTAATTCACCCCTCCACTTT. Protein product: CASSQVSGAGNSPLHF. This chain joins TRBV4-2 and TRBJ1-6; maybe TRBD1 (6 bases). Germline lookup yields CDR1 LGHNA and CDR2 YNFKEQ. The V gene lost 1 base and the J gene lost 6 bases, with 13 bases spanning the gap. The CDR3 covers 16 residues.